The 31 T cell receptor beta chains in this list originate from one sample, sequenced in a study of regulatory T cells in long-lasting Graves disease. Relying on iRepertoire HTBI primers and Arm-PCR of CDR3 regions, the team built TCR beta libraries. Using its own MiXCR run on the multiplex PCR reads, TCRdb lists one record per CDR3 protein. The data contain about 450,000 distinct CDR3 sequences, about 16% of them singletons. Regarding time point: newly diagnosed GD, antithyroid drugs for less than 3 months. PBMC-derived RNA was used for the TCR library. These data were also filed under a second study, of T cells in Graves' hyperthyroidism and ophthalmopathy.

The sequencing here drew on peripheral blood mononuclear cells (PBMCs), taken at new diagnosis, from a patient treated with antithyroid drugs. The receptors derive from a woman aged 25 to 39 with Graves disease.

Remarks on this clonotype: This clone may be a read error of a much larger clone one base away. The chain combines TRBV6-2 or TRBV6-3 with TRBJ1-1, with D hard to call. Deletions cut 5 bases from V and 10 bases from J, with 11 bases between. The germline CDR1 and CDR2 sequences are MNHEY and SVGEGT. The CDR3 length is 11 residues. The DNA for the CDR3 is TGTGCCAGCAGTGGCGACCATATAGCTTTCTTT. Its translation: CASSGDHIAFF.

The sample holds many counts of this clonotype. The rearrangement uses TRBV3-1 and TRBJ1-2; TRBD1 is a possible D gene (5 bases). Deletions cut 0 bases from V and 8 bases from J, with 16 bases between. Germline V gene lookup returns CDR1 LGHDT and CDR2 YNNKEL (reference sequence). The CDR3 sequence is 15 residues long. DNA for the CDR3: TGTGCCAGCAGCCAAGAGACAGCCCTCTCTCGGGGCTACACCTTC. This encodes CASSQETALSRGYTF.

The chain combines TRBV10-3 with TRBJ2-7; D is perhaps TRBD2 (5 bases). V gave up 8 bases and J gave up 1 base, with 12 bases separating them. Per germline, CDR1 ENHRY and CDR2 SYGVKD. The CDR3 is 13 residues long. The CDR3 nucleotides are TGTGCCATCCGCGGGTCGGAATCCTACGAGCAGTACTTC. Protein sequence: CAIRGSESYEQYF.

Remarks on this clonotype: Its ends do not fully match the called genes, so a read error is possible. The chain employs TRBV5-1 and TRBJ2-7; D unclear. Germline V gives CDR1 SGHRS, CDR2 YFSETQ. This CDR3 contains 16 residues. In nucleotides, the CDR3 is TGTGCCAGCAGCTTGGGTCTCGGCCTCCGCCACTACGAGCAGTACTTC. Translation: CASSLGLGLRHYEQYF.

A few counts support this clonotype. The chain is built from TRBV20-1 and TRBJ1-6; tentative D call: TRBD1 (5 bases). Germline V lookup: CDR1 DFQATT, CDR2 SNEGSKA (reference sequence). V lost 5 bases to trimming and J lost 6 bases, with 17 bases between them. This CDR3 has 15 amino acids. The CDR3 here is CSAPLFRDLNSPLHF. DNA of the CDR3: TGCAGTGCTCCGCTCTTCCGGGACCTTAATTCACCCCTCCACTTT.

This clonotype was seen ten or more times. The V call is TRBV28, the J call TRBJ1-1, with D perhaps matching TRBD1 (5 bases). The CDR3 runs 19 residues. V lost 3 bases and J 0 bases, leaving 23 bases between the germline ends. Looked up from germline, CDR1 is MDHEN and CDR2 is SYDVKM. CDR3 residues: CASSFRIAVIGGLNTEAFF. CDR3 bases: TGTGCCAGCAGTTTTAGGATAGCTGTTATCGGGGGACTGAACACTGAAGCTTTCTTT.

This clonotype was found a few times. The chain joins TRBV20-1 to TRBJ2-1; D not certain. V was trimmed by 1 base and J by 6 bases, leaving 10 bases between them. This CDR3 comprises 13 residues. CDR1 and CDR2 (germline): DFQATT, SNEGSKA (reference sequence). CDR3 nucleotides: TGCAGTGCTAGAGGCCCCCACGGCAATGAGCAGTTCTTC. Translation: CSARGPHGNEQFF.

This clonotype was recorded many times. This chain uses TRBV9 with TRBJ2-7; 7 bases line up with TRBD1. The CDR3 consists of 14 residues. Trimming removed 0 bases from V and 2 bases from J; junction bases left unmatched: 2. CDR1 is SGDLS, CDR2 YYNGEE, per germline. The DNA of the CDR3 is TGTGCCAGCAGCGTAGGAGGGACAGCCTACGAGCAGTACTTC. Protein sequence: CASSVGGTAYEQYF. The full variable domain, in which reference TRBV9 and TRBJ2-7 provide the parts outside the CDR3, is DSGVTQTPKHLITATGQRVTLRCSPRSGDLSVYWYQQSLDQGLQFLIQYYNGEERAKGNILERFSAQQFPDLHSELNLSSLELGDSALYFCASSVGGTAYEQYFGPGTRLTVT.

This clonotype was detected ten times or more. The rearrangement uses TRBV6-5 and TRBJ1-2, with a tentative D call TRBD1 (5 bases). The CDR3 consists of 17 residues. In germline, CDR1 is MNHEY, CDR2 SVGAGI. The V and J ends lost 0 bases and 8 bases respectively, with 22 bases between them. CDR3 sequence reads: CASSYSPGNFPRGGYTF. CDR3 coding DNA: TGTGCCAGCAGTTACTCGCCGGGAAACTTCCCAAGGGGCGGCTACACCTTC.

This clonotype was found many times. This CDR3 is CASRSGNLASYNEQFF. CDR3 in DNA: TGTGCCAGCAGATCGGGGAACCTAGCCTCCTACAATGAGCAGTTCTTC. V is TRBV28 and J is TRBJ2-1; a possible D gene is TRBD2 (5 bases). The CDR3 loop spans 16 amino acids. The V gene's germline CDR1 is MDHEN and CDR2 SYDVKM. The V gene lost 6 bases and the J gene lost 0 bases, with 15 bases spanning the gap. Full variable domain (remainder filled in from reference TRBV28 and TRBJ2-1): DVKVTQSSRYLVKRTGEKVFLECVQDMDHENMFWYRQDPGLGLRLIYFSYDVKMKEKGDIPEGYSVSREKKERFSLILESASTNQTSMYLCASRSGNLASYNEQFFGPGTRLTVL.

This clonotype was seen ten or more times. The gene calls are TRBV4-1 and TRBJ2-1; D is unclear. Germline CDR1 reads MGHRA; CDR2 reads YSYEKL. Trimming cost V 0 bases and J 2 bases, with 17 bases left between them. CDR3 length: 18 amino acids. The CDR3 reads CASSQDNVAEITYNEQFF. The CDR3 coding sequence is TGCGCCAGCAGCCAAGATAACGTGGCGGAGATAACCTACAATGAGCAGTTCTTC.

This clonotype was counted at least ten times. This rearrangement joins TRBV20-1 to TRBJ1-2, with D possibly TRBD1 on 6 matching bases. The CDR3 spans 15 residues. V was cut by 0 bases and J by 8 bases, with 19 bases left in between. Germline V gene lookup returns CDR1 DFQATT and CDR2 SNEGSKA (reference sequence). CDR3 DNA sequence: TGCAGTGCTAGAGATCTAGGAGGGGGATTGGGCGGCTACACCTTC. Its translation is CSARDLGGGLGGYTF.

This clonotype was detected many times. The V gene is TRBV28, the J gene TRBJ2-7; D is unclear. Trimming removed 7 bases at V and 2 bases at J, with 15 bases between. Germline CDR1 is MDHEN and CDR2 is SYDVKM. The CDR3 covers 14 residues. The CDR3 bases are TGTGCCAGCACCCCCCCGGGCCGCGCCTACGAGCAGTACTTC. Residues: CASTPPGRAYEQYF.

Notes on this clonotype: This is likely an artifact of a read error, given a far larger clone one base away. The chain combines TRBV11-2 with TRBJ2-1, with D possibly matching TRBD2 (7 bases). Germline V lookup: CDR1 SGHAT, CDR2 FQNNGV. This CDR3 comprises 15 residues. The CDR3 sequence is CASRGGGSSYNDQFF. The CDR3 DNA reads as TGTGCCAGCAGGGGGGGCGGGAGTTCCTACAATGATCAGTTCTTC.

This clonotype was observed at least ten times. V usage is TRBV20-1 and J usage is TRBJ2-7, with a weak D call TRBD2 (6 bases). The germline V gene encodes CDR1 DFQATT and CDR2 SNEGSKA (reference sequence). V was clipped by 2 bases and J by 1 base, with 21 bases between them. CDR3 length: 17 residues. CDR3 sequence: CSARSSGGFISSYEQYF. DNA of the CDR3: TGCAGTGCTAGATCGAGCGGAGGGTTCATTAGTTCCTACGAGCAGTACTTC.

In the case of this clonotype: This likely came from a read error, as a far larger clone is one base away. The chain is built from TRBV11-2 and TRBJ2-1; 7 bases are a match to TRBD2. This CDR3 contains 17 residues. Germline-derived CDR1 and CDR2 are SGHAT and FQNNGV. The CDR3 nucleotides are TGTGCCAGCAGCTTAAGTTTAGGGCTAGCGGAATCCAATGACCAGTTCTTC. Its translation is CASSLSLGLAESNDQFF. Full variable domain (missing parts from reference TRBV11-2 and TRBJ2-1): EAGVAQSPRYKIIEKRQSVAFWCNPISGHATLYWYQQILGQGPKLLIQFQNNGVVDDSQLPKDRFSAERLKGVDSTLKIQPAKLEDSAVYLCASSLSLGLAESNDQFFGPGTRLTVL.

In its sample, this clonotype was seen many times. The chain is built from TRBV5-1 and TRBJ2-1; weak D call: TRBD2 (6 bases). V lost 6 bases and J 0 bases, leaving 13 bases between the germline ends. This CDR3 is 15 amino acids long. Germline assignment: CDR1 SGHRS and CDR2 YFSETQ. The CDR3 sequence is CASNYAGISYNEQFF. CDR3 bases: TGCGCCAGCAACTACGCGGGGATCTCCTACAATGAGCAGTTCTTC.

There are a few counts of this clonotype. This chain connects TRBV28 to TRBJ1-6, with TRBD1 matching over 9 bases. Germline V gene sequence: CDR1 MDHEN, CDR2 SYDVKM. The CDR3 runs 16 residues. V lost 5 bases to trimming and J lost 8 bases; unmatched junction nucleotides: 10. CDR3 in DNA: TGTGCCAGCAGTCCCCCAACAGGGGGCGCGGATTCACCCCTCCACTTT. This codes for CASSPPTGGADSPLHF. Full variable domain (rest looked up from reference TRBV28 and TRBJ1-6): DVKVTQSSRYLVKRTGEKVFLECVQDMDHENMFWYRQDPGLGLRLIYFSYDVKMKEKGDIPEGYSVSREKKERFSLILESASTNQTSMYLCASSPPTGGADSPLHFGNGTRLTVT.

This clonotype was recorded many times. The gene calls are TRBV5-6 and TRBJ1-2; no clear D gene. CDR1 and CDR2 from the germline V gene are SGHDT and YYEEEE. The CDR3 totals 14 residues. The V end lost 4 bases, the J end lost 1 base, and 11 bases lay between the germline ends. The CDR3 region is CASSELPDNYGYTF. DNA of the CDR3: TGTGCCAGCAGCGAACTACCTGATAACTATGGCTACACCTTC.

The J gene is TRBJ2-1, the V gene TRBV6-2 or TRBV6-3; 14 bases line up with TRBD2. In germline, CDR1 is MNHEY, CDR2 SVGEGT. The J segment lost 12 bases and the V segment lost 6 bases, leaving 16 bases of the junction unmatched. The CDR3 is 17 amino acids. CDR3 coding DNA: TGTGCCAGCAGGGGAGGCATAGGGACTAGCGGGAGTAGGGGGCAGTTCTTC. Protein product: CASRGGIGTSGSRGQFF.

At least ten counts were recorded for this clonotype. The J gene is TRBJ2-5, the V gene TRBV7-2; 8 bases match TRBD1. V lost 4 bases to trimming and J lost 1 base; unmatched junction nucleotides: 8. This CDR3 is built from 16 residues. Germline values: CDR1 SGHTA, CDR2 FQGNSA. In nucleotides, the CDR3 is TGTGCCAGCAGCTCTCGGGACAGGCGATTCCAAGAGACCCAGTACTTC. It is translated as CASSSRDRRFQETQYF.

This chain joins TRBV9 and TRBJ2-5; 7 nucleotides agree with TRBD1. Germline CDR1 reads SGDLS; CDR2 reads YYNGEE. J gave up 5 bases and V 2 bases, and 6 bases lay outside the gene matches. The CDR3 contains 14 residues. CDR3 bases: TGTGCCAGCAGCGTGAACAGGGGTTCGGAGACCCAGTACTTC. This encodes CASSVNRGSETQYF.

This clonotype was counted ten times or more. The rearrangement links TRBV27 to TRBJ1-1, with D unclear. Germline-derived CDR1 and CDR2 are MNHEY and SMNVEV (reference sequence). V was pared by 7 bases and J by 0 bases, with 9 bases between. The CDR3 consists of 13 residues. CDR3 sequence reads: CASKAAMNTEAFF. CDR3 coding DNA: TGTGCCAGCAAAGCGGCCATGAACACTGAAGCTTTCTTT.

This clonotype was detected a few times. The junction shows a germline mismatch at one end, possibly a read error. V is TRBV7-2 and J is TRBJ2-3; D gene uncertain. The J call may be incorrect, as the DNA end agrees better with TRBJ2-7. This CDR3 has 15 residues. Germline V gene sequence: CDR1 SGHTA, CDR2 FQGNSA. For the CDR3, the DNA is TGTGTCAGCAGCCGTGGTGGGGATAGAAACTACGAGCAGTACTTC. As protein: CVSSRGGDRNYEQYF.

This clonotype was observed at least ten times. The chain joins TRBV29-1 to TRBJ2-3, with 7 bases identical to TRBD2. J gave up 0 bases and V 5 bases, and 2 bases lay outside the gene matches. This CDR3 comprises 13 residues. CDR1 is SQVTM, CDR2 ANQGSEA, per germline. Here the CDR3 DNA reads TGCAGCGTTAGACTAGCAAGCACAGATACGCAGTATTTT. Its translation is CSVRLASTDTQYF.

The chain uses TRBV7-2 and TRBJ2-3; TRBD2 matches 13 bases. The CDR3 runs to 17 residues. CDR1 is SGHTA and CDR2 is FQGNSA in the germline V gene. J was trimmed by 4 bases and V by 5 bases; bases with no gene match: 9. CDR3 region: CASSRGGTSGAADTQYF. In nucleotides, the CDR3 is TGTGCCAGCAGCAGGGGGGGGACTAGCGGGGCAGCAGATACGCAGTATTTT.

At least ten counts were recorded for this clonotype. The chain links TRBV28 to TRBJ1-1, with 9 bases identical to TRBD1. With V trimmed by 5 bases and J by 0 bases, 7 bases remained unmatched. This CDR3 has 16 residues. Germline V gene sequence: CDR1 MDHEN, CDR2 SYDVKM. The CDR3 protein is CASSGDRGYMNTEAFF. Written as DNA, the CDR3 is TGTGCCAGCAGTGGCGACAGGGGGTACATGAACACTGAAGCTTTCTTT.

This clonotype has ten or more counts. The genes are TRBV27 and TRBJ2-7; possibly TRBD1 or TRBD2 for D (5 bases each). The V and J ends lost 0 bases and 1 base respectively, with 10 bases between them. Germline V gene lookup returns CDR1 MNHEY and CDR2 SMNVEV (reference sequence). The CDR3 runs to 15 residues. In DNA, the CDR3 is TGTGCCAGCAGTTTATCGGGACGGTTGTCCTACGAGCAGTACTTC. Its protein is CASSLSGRLSYEQYF.

This clonotype was seen more than once but under ten times. This chain uses TRBV29-1 with TRBJ2-1, with a weak D call TRBD2 (6 bases). The ends were cut back, 4 bases at V and 12 bases at J, with 16 bases in the middle. CDR3 length: 12 residues. Germline lookup yields CDR1 SQVTM and CDR2 ANQGSEA. CDR3 bases: TGCAGCGTTGGGAGGAGGGGCGGTGTGCAGTTCTTC. Protein: CSVGRRGGVQFF.

Ten or more counts support this clonotype. The chain recombines TRBV7-3 with TRBJ2-1; the D is unclear. V dropped 5 bases and J dropped 5 bases, with 10 bases sitting between them. Germline-derived CDR1 and CDR2 are SGHTA and FQGTGA. This CDR3 is built from 13 residues. CDR3 DNA: TGTGCCAGCAGCACCTCTAGAGACAATGAGCAGTTCTTC. Residues: CASSTSRDNEQFF.

This clonotype appeared a few times. The chain employs TRBV6-1 and TRBJ2-1; a possible D gene is TRBD1 (8 bases). CDR1 is MNHNS, CDR2 SASEGT, per germline. Trimming stripped 4 bases from V and 6 bases from J, with 28 bases between. CDR3 size: 19 residues. Here the CDR3 DNA reads TGTGCCAGCAGTGGGGGAGGGACAGGTAGTTCTGGTGGTCGCAATGAGCAGTTCTTC. Protein product: CASSGGGTGSSGGRNEQFF.